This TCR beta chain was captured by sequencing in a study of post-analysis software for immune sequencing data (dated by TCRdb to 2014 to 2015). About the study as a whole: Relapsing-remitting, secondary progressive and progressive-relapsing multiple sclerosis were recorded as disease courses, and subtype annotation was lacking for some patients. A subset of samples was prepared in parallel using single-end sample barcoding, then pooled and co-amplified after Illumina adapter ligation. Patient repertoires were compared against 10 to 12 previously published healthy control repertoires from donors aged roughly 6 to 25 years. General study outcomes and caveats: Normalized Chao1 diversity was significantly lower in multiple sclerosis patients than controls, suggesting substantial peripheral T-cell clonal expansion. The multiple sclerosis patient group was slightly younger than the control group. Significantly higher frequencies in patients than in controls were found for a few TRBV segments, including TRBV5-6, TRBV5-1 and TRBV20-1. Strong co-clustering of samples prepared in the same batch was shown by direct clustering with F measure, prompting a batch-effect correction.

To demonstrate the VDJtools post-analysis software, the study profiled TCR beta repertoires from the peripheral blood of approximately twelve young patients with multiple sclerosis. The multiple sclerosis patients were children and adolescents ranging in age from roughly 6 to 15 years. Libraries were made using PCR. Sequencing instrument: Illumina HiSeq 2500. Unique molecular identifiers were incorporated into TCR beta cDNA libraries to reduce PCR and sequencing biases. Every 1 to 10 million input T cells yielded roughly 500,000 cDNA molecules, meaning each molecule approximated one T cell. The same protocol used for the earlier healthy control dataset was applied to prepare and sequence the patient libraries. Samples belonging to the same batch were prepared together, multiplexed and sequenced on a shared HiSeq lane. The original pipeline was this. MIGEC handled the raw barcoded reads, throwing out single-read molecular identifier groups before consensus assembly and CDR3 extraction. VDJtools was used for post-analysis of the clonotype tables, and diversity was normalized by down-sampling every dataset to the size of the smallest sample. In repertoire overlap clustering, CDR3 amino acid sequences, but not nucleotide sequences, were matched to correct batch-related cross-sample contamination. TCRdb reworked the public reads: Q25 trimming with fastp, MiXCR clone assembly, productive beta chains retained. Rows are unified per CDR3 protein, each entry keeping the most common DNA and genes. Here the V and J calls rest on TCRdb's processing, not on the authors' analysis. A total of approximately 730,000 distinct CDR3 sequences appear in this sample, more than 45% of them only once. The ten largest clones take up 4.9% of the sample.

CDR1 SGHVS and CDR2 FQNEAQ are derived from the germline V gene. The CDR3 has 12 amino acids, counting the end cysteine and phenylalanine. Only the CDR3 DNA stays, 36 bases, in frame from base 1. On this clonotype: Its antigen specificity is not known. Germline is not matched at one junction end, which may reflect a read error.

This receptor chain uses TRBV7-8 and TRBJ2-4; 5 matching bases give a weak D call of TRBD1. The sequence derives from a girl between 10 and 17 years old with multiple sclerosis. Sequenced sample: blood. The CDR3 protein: CVSSLAGAREYF. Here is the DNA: TGTGTCAGCAGCTTAGCAGGTGCCAGGGAGTACTTC.